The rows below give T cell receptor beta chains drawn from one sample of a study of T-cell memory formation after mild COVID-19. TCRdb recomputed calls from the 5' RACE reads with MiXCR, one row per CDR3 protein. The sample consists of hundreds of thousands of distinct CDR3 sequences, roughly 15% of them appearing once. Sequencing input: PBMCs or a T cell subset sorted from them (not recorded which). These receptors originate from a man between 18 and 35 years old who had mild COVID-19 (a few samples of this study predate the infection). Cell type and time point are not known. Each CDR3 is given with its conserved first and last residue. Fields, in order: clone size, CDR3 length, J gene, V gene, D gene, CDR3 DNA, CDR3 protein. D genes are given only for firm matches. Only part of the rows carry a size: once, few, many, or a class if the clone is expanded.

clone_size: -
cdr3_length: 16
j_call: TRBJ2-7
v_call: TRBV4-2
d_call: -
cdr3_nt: TGTGCCAGCAGCCAAGATCTGGACCGACCGCCCTACGAGCAGTACTTC
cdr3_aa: CASSQDLDRPPYEQYF

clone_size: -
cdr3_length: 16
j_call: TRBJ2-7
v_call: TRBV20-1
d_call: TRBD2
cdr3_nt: TGCAGTGCTAGAAAAGCGGGGGGATCGAGCTCCTACGAGCAGTACTTC
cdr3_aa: CSARKAGGSSSYEQYF

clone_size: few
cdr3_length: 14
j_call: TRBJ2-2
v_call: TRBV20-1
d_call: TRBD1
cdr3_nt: TGCAGTGCGCAGACAGGGGGCGGTGCCGGGGAGCTGTTTTTT
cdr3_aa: CSAQTGGGAGELFF

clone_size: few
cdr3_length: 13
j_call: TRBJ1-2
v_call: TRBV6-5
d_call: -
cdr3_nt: TGTGCCAGCAGGGCCCCGTCTAACTATGGCTACACCTTC
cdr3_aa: CASRAPSNYGYTF

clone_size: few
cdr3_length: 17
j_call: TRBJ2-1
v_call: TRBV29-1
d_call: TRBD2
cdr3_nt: TGCAGCGTTGAAGGACTAGCGGGGGGTCTACCCTACAATGAGCAGTTCTTC
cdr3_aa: CSVEGLAGGLPYNEQFF

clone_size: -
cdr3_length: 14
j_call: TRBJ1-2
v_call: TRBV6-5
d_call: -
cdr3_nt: TGTGCCAGCAGCTTGGACAGATTTTCGTATGGCTACACCTTC
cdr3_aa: CASSLDRFSYGYTF

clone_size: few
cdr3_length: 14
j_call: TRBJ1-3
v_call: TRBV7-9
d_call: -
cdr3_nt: TGTGCCAGCAGCTTTGAGTCGGGCGTAAACACCATATATTTT
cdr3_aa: CASSFESGVNTIYF

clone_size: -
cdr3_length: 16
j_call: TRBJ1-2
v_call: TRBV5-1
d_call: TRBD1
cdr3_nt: TGCGCCAGCAGCTTGGAGGGGACAGCAGCTAACTATGGCTACACCTTC
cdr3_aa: CASSLEGTAANYGYTF

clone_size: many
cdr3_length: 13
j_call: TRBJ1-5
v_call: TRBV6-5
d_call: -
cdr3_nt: TGTGCCAGCAGTTACTCGCTCAATCAGCCCCAGCATTTT
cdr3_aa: CASSYSLNQPQHF

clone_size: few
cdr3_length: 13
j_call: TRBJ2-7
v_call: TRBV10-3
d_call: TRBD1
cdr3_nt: TGTGCCATCAGCGGACAGGGGTCCTACGAGCAGTACTTC
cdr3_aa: CAISGQGSYEQYF

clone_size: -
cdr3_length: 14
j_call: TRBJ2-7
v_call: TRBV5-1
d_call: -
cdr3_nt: TGCGCCAGCAGCCCACACAGGGAGGCGTACGAGCAGTACTTC
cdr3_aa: CASSPHREAYEQYF

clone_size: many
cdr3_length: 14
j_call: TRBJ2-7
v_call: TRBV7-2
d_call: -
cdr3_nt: TGTGCCAGCAGCTTAGGGGCGAGAAACTACGAGCAGTACTTC
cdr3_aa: CASSLGARNYEQYF

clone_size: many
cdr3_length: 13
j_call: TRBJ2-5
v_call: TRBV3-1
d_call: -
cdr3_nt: TGTGCCAGCAGCGCCGCAGGGGCCGAGACCCAGTACTTC
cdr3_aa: CASSAAGAETQYF

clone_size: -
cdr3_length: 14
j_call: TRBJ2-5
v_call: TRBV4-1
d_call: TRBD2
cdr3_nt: TGCGCCAGCAGCCAAAGTCCGGGGGGAGAGACCCAGTACTTC
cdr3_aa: CASSQSPGGETQYF

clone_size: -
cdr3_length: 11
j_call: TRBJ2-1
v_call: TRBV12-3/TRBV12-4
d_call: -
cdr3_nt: TGTGCCAGCAGTTTTTTGGTTGAGCAGTTCTTC
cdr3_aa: CASSFLVEQFF

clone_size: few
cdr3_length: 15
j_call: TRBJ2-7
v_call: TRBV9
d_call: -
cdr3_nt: TGTGCCAGCAGCCAAGAGGACGCCCTCTCCTACGAGCAGTACTTC
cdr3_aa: CASSQEDALSYEQYF

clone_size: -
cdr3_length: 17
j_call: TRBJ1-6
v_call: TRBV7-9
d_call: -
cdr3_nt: TGTGCCAGCAGCTTGGGGGCGGGGAGCCCCTATAATTCACCCCTCCACTTT
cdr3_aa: CASSLGAGSPYNSPLHF

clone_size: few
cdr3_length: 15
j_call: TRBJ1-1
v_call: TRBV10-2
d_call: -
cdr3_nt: TGCGCCAGCAGCTTTACGGAACCGAGGAACACTGAAGCTTTCTTT
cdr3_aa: CASSFTEPRNTEAFF

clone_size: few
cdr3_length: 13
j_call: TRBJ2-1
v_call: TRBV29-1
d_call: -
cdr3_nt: TGCAGCGTTGAAGGTAGCGCCTACAATGAGCAGTTCTTC
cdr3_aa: CSVEGSAYNEQFF

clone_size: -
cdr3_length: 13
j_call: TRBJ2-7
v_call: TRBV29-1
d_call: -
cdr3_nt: TGCAGCGTTGCGGCGGGGTACTCCTACGAGCAGTACTTC
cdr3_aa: CSVAAGYSYEQYF

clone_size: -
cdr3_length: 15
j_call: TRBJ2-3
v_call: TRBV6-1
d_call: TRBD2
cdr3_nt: TGTGCCGGGGGGGGAGCCGGAAGACTCACAGATACGCAGTATTTT
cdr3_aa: CAGGGAGRLTDTQYF

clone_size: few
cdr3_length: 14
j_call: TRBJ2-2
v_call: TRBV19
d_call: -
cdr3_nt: TGTGCCAGTAGATCCGGCCCGAACACCGGGGAGCTGTTTTTT
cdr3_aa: CASRSGPNTGELFF

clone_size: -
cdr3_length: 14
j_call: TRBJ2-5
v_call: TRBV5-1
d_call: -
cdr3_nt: TGCGCCAGCAGCTTGGGCCATCGAGAGGAGACCCAGTACTTC
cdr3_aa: CASSLGHREETQYF

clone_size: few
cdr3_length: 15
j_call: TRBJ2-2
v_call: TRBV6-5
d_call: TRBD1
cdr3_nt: TGTGCCAGCAGTTACATAGGACAGGACACCGGGGAGCTGTTTTTT
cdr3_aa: CASSYIGQDTGELFF

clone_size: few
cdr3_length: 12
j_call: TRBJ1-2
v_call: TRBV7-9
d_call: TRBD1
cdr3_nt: TGTGCCAGCAGCAACCAGGACAGGGCGAACACCTTC
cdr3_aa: CASSNQDRANTF

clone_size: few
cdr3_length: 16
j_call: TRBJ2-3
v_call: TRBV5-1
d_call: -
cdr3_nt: TGCGCCAGCAGCCTGGCGGCTGTAGATAGCACAGATACGCAGTATTTT
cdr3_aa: CASSLAAVDSTDTQYF

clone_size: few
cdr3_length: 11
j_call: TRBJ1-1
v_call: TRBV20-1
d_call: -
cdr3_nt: TGCAGTGCTAGAAGGCAGGGAAAGGCTTTCTTT
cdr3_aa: CSARRQGKAFF

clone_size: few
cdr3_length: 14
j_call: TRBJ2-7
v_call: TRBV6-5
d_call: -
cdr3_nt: TGTGCCAGCAGCTCCGGCGGCTATAGCTACGAGCAGTACTTC
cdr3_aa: CASSSGGYSYEQYF

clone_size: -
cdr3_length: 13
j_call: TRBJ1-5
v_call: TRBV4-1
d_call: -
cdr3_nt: TGCGCCAGCAGCCACAGTAGCAATCAGCCCCAGCATTTT
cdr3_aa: CASSHSSNQPQHF

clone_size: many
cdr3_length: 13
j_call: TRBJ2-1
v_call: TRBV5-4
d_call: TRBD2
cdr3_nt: TGCGCCAGCAGTCGCGGGGGGGCCAATGAGCAGTTCTTC
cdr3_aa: CASSRGGANEQFF

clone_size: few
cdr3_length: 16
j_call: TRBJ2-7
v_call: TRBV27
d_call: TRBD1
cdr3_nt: TGTGCCAGCAGTTTTACCCCGTGGGGGACAGCCTACGAGCAGTACTTC
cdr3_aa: CASSFTPWGTAYEQYF

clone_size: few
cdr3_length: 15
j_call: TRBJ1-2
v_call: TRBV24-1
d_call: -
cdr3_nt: TGTGCCACCAGTCGCGGCCACGAGTCTAACTATGGCTACACCTTC
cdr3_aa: CATSRGHESNYGYTF

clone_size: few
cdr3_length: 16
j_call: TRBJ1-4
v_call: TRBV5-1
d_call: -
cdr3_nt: TGCGCCAGCAGCTTGAATCCCTCCGGGTCTGGGGAAAAACTGTTTTTT
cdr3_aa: CASSLNPSGSGEKLFF

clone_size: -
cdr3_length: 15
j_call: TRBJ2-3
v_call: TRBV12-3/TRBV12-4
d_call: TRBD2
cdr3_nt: TGTGCCAGCTGGCCTCGTCGGGGGGGCGGAGATACGCAGTATTTT
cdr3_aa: CASWPRRGGGDTQYF

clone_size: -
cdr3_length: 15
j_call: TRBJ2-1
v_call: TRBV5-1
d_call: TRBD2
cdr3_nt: TGCGCCAGCAGCTTGCAAGGACTAGACTCCAATGAGCAGTTCTTC
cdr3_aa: CASSLQGLDSNEQFF

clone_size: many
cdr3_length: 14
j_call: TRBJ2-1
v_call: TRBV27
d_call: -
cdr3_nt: TGTGCCAGTTACGGACTCCACTCCTACAATGAGCAGTTCTTC
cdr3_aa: CASYGLHSYNEQFF

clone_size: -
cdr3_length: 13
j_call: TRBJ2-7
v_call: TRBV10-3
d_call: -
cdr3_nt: TGTGCCATCAGAGCCACACAGGGTGGCGAGCAGTACTTC
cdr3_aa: CAIRATQGGEQYF

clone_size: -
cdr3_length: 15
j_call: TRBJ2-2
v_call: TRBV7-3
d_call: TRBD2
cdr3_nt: TGTGCCAGCAGCTCCATGGGGGGGTTCACCGGGGAGCTGTTTTTT
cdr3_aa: CASSSMGGFTGELFF

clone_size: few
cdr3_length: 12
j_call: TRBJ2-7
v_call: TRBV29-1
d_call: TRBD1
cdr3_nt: TGCAGCGTTGAGAGGGACAGCTACGAGCAGTACTTC
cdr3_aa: CSVERDSYEQYF

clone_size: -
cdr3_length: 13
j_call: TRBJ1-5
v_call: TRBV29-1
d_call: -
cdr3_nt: TGCAGCGTTGGGTACGAGCGTGGTCAGCCCCAGCATTTT
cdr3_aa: CSVGYERGQPQHF

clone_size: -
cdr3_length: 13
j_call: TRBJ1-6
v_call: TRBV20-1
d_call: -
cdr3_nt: TGCAGTGCCAGGCCAGTAGGGGAATCACCCCTCCACTTT
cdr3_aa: CSARPVGESPLHF

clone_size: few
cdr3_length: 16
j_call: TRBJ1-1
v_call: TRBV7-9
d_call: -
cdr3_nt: TGTGCCAGCAGCTTACTAGTACAGCCTATGAACACTGAAGCTTTCTTT
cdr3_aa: CASSLLVQPMNTEAFF

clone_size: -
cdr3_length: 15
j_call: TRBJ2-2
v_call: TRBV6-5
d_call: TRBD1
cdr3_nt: TGTGCCAGCAGGCCAACACAGACAGGGCAGCGGGAGCTGTTTTTT
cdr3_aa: CASRPTQTGQRELFF

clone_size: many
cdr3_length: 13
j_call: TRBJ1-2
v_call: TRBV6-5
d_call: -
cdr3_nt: TGTGCCAGCATTGGGAGCCCCAACTATGGCTACACCTTC
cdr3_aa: CASIGSPNYGYTF

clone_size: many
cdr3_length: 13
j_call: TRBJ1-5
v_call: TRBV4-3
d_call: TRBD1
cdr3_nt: TGCGCCAGCAGCCCGACAGGGATTCAGCCCCAGCATTTT
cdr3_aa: CASSPTGIQPQHF

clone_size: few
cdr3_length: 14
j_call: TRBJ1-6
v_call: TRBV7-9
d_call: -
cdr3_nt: TGTGCCAGCAGCTTAGAATCCGCCGGTTCACCCCTCCACTTT
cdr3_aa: CASSLESAGSPLHF

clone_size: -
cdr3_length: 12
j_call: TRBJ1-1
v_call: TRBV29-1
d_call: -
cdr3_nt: TGCAGCGCCTTACCCGGGGGGTATAGAGCTTTCTTT
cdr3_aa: CSALPGGYRAFF

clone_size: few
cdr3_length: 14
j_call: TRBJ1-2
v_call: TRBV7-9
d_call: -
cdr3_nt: TGTGCCAGCAGCCTACCTTCGGTGATCTATGGCTACACCTTC
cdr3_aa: CASSLPSVIYGYTF

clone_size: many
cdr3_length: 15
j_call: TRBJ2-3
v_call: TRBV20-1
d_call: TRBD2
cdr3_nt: TGCAGTGCTAGCCTCGGGGCGGGGGGGCCAGATACGCAGTATTTT
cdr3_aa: CSASLGAGGPDTQYF

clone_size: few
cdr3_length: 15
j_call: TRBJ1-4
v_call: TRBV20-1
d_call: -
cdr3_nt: TGCAGTGCTAGAGATCAGGAGGGGACTAATGAAAAACTGTTTTTT
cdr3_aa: CSARDQEGTNEKLFF